This T cell receptor beta chain was recorded in a study of neurological immune-mediated disorders. Study-wide findings and caveats: No CDR3 amino acid sequences recurred among expanded clones across subjects, suggesting private repertoires in all groups.

From the 5' RACE reads, TCRdb called clonotypes with MiXCR, one entry per CDR3 protein. This sample has 93,000 or so distinct CDR3 sequences, with about 10% found just once. The sample's time point: longitudinal time-point 3. This clonotype was detected many times. Its antigen is currently unknown. Germline V lookup: CDR1 SNHLY, CDR2 FYNNEI. The CDR3 is 14 residues long. V lost 6 bases, J lost 1 base, and 4 bases stayed unmatched. The sequenced material came from PBMCs. J is TRBJ2-3 and V is TRBV2; 7 bases match TRBD2. This TCR was sampled from a female donor with HTLV-1-associated myelopathy (HAM/TSP). CDR3 nucleotides: TGTGCCAGCAGACAGAGCGGGGGCACAGATACGCAGTATTTT. Protein sequence: CASRQSGGTDTQYF.